These 15 T cell receptor beta chains were sequenced from one sample in a study of blood T cell repertoires in COVID-19. The assay was immunoSEQ multiplex PCR, and TCRdb's table has in-frame clones only and misses some. The profile shows 150,000 to 200,000 clones, about 85% of them singletons. The material sequenced was peripheral blood. All receptors come from a man aged 65 to 85 with active or convalescent COVID-19.

The V gene is TRBV7-2, the J gene TRBJ2-2; possible D gene TRBD1, 5 bases. This CDR3 is built from 16 residues. Per the germline V gene, CDR1 is SGHTA and CDR2 is FQGNSA. V dropped 5 bases and J dropped 0 bases, with 13 bases sitting between them. CDR3 bases: TGTGCCAGCAGCACAGCAGGGCTGTCGAACACCGGGGAGCTGTTTTTT. The encoded protein is CASSTAGLSNTGELFF.

This clone showed up just once. This chain joins TRBV7-2 and TRBJ2-1; D is unclear. CDR1 is SGHTA and CDR2 is FQGNSA in the germline V gene. V shed 5 bases and J shed 2 bases, with 13 bases lying between them. The CDR3 covers 15 residues. The CDR3 region is CASSVGRSTYNEQFF. The CDR3, as DNA: TGTGCCAGCAGCGTGGGCCGTTCTACCTACAATGAGCAGTTCTTC.

J is TRBJ1-4 and V is TRBV7-6, with D possibly TRBD1 on 6 matching bases. This CDR3 region has 15 residues. Per germline, CDR1 SGHVS and CDR2 FNYEAQ. Trimming shortened V by 7 bases and J by 0 bases, and 12 bases separated the two germline ends. The CDR3: CASTPGQTTNEKLFF. CDR3 bases: TGTGCCAGCACCCCGGGACAAACAACTAATGAAAAACTGTTTTTT. Full variable domain (missing parts from reference TRBV7-6 and TRBJ1-4): GAGVSQSPRYKVTKRGQDVALRCDPISGHVSLYWYRQALGQGPEFLTYFNYEAQQDKSGLPNDRFSAERPEGSISTLTIQRTEQRDSAMYRCASTPGQTTNEKLFFGSGTQLSVL.

The chain employs TRBV20-1 and TRBJ2-2, with a weak D call TRBD2 (6 bases). Germline CDR1 DFQATT, CDR2 SNEGSKA (reference sequence). Trimming left V 3 bases short and J 2 bases short, with 10 bases between. The CDR3 runs to 14 residues. This CDR3 reads CSASRGTNTGELFF. The CDR3 DNA reads TGCAGTGCTAGTCGCGGGACCAACACCGGGGAGCTGTTTTTT.

The J gene is TRBJ2-1, the V gene TRBV7-2, with 7 bases matching TRBD1. V lost 3 bases to trimming and J lost 13 bases; unmatched junction nucleotides: 9. Germline-derived CDR1 and CDR2 are SGHTA and FQGNSA. The CDR3 extends over 13 amino acids. The CDR3 region has the DNA TGTGCCAGCAGCTTCGCGAGACAGGGCCCACAGTTCTTC. Its translation is CASSFARQGPQFF.

This chain connects TRBV3-1 (or the pseudogene TRBV3-2) to TRBJ2-7, with 10 bases fitting TRBD1. The CDR3 consists of 15 residues. Trimming took 4 bases from V and 3 from J; bases not matched to a gene: 6. The V gene's germline CDR1 is LGHDT and CDR2 YNNKEL (reference sequence). The CDR3 loop is CASSLGTGDLYEQYF. The CDR3 bases are TGTGCCAGCAGCCTCGGGACAGGGGATCTCTACGAGCAGTACTTC.

This chain joins TRBV18 and TRBJ2-3, with D unresolved. Germline CDR1 KGHSH, CDR2 LQKENI. The CDR3 is made up of 12 amino acids. The V gene lost 3 bases and the J gene lost 5 bases, with 6 bases spanning the gap. CDR3 in amino acids: CASSPRVDTQYF. CDR3 coding DNA: TGTGCCAGCTCACCCCGAGTAGATACGCAGTATTTT.

The CDR3 DNA reads TGTGCCAGCAGCCAATCCCGGGGGACTGAAGCTTTCTTT. Amino acid sequence: CASSQSRGTEAFF. J is TRBJ1-1 and V is TRBV14, with a possible D match to TRBD1 (5 bases). The CDR3 has 13 amino acids. V dropped 2 bases and J dropped 5 bases, with 9 bases sitting between them. CDR1 and CDR2 (germline): SGHDN, FVKESK.

V is TRBV7-2 and J is TRBJ1-4; tentative D call: TRBD1 (5 bases). Germline V gene data show CDR1 as SGHTA and CDR2 as FQGNSA. V gave up 7 bases and J gave up 2 bases, with 14 bases separating them. CDR3 length: 15 residues. The CDR3 sequence: CASTDRGTTNEKLFF. The DNA for the CDR3 is TGTGCCAGCACGGACCGGGGGACTACTAATGAAAAACTGTTTTTT.

The V gene is TRBV3-1 (or the pseudogene TRBV3-2), the J gene TRBJ2-7, with 8 bases aligning to TRBD2. Germline V CDR1 and CDR2: LGHDT, YNNKEL (reference sequence). The CDR3 totals 14 residues. V dropped 8 bases and J dropped 5; count of bases not matched to a gene: 11. As DNA, the CDR3 is TGTGCCAGCCGTAGCGGGATTAATATCAACGAGCAGTACTTC. Translation gives CASRSGININEQYF.

The V gene is TRBV6-2 or TRBV6-3, the J gene TRBJ1-5, with D unresolved. Germline lookup yields CDR1 MNHEY and CDR2 SVGEGT. V lost 4 bases and J 1 base, leaving 14 bases between the germline ends. The CDR3 totals 16 residues. CDR3 coding DNA: TGTGCCAGCAGTTTTAGAGGAACGGGGAGCAATCAGCCCCAGCATTTT. It yields the protein CASSFRGTGSNQPQHF.

The chain links TRBV6-2 or TRBV6-3 to TRBJ2-7; D remains ambiguous. Trimming took 2 bases from V and 5 from J, leaving 13 bases between them. This CDR3 comprises 14 residues. Germline V gives CDR1 MNHEY, CDR2 SVGEGT. CDR3 loop: CASSYISLSHEQYF. The CDR3, as DNA: TGTGCCAGCAGTTACATCTCACTATCTCACGAGCAGTACTTC.

The gene calls are TRBV6-2 or TRBV6-3 and TRBJ1-5, with D hard to call. CDR1 is MNHEY, CDR2 SVGEGT, per germline. The CDR3 loop spans 14 amino acids. V was clipped by 5 bases and J by 3 bases, with 11 bases between them. The CDR3 region is CASSALSSNQPQHF. Here the CDR3 DNA reads TGTGCCAGCAGTGCCCTATCGTCCAATCAGCCCCAGCATTTT.

CDR3 loop: CASSLYGSSYNEQFF. The DNA of the CDR3 is TGTGCCAGCAGCTTGTACGGGAGCTCCTACAATGAGCAGTTCTTC. The chain recombines TRBV5-4 with TRBJ2-1; maybe TRBD2 (6 bases). Germline CDR1 SGHNT, CDR2 YYREEE (reference sequence). V lost 1 base, J lost 0 bases, and 8 bases lay in between. The CDR3 consists of 15 residues.

The chain joins TRBV28 to TRBJ1-4; 7 bases line up with TRBD1. From germline, CDR1 is MDHEN and CDR2 SYDVKM. The junction had 2 bases not matched to a gene; V was cut back by 8 bases and J by 2 bases. The CDR3 runs to 13 residues. CDR3 in DNA: TGTGCCAGCTCGGGACAGACTAATGAAAAACTGTTTTTT. Translation gives CASSGQTNEKLFF.